This T cell receptor beta chain was captured in a study of early T cells in non-severe SARS-CoV-2 infection. As for the study in general: Investigators sequenced bulk RNA drawn from unsorted whole blood, and chains remained unpaired.

Unique molecular identifier tags were affixed to discrete cDNA molecules. TCRdb reprocessed the 5' RACE reads with MiXCR, giving one entry per CDR3 protein. The sample has about 46,000 distinct CDR3 sequences; almost 5.5% are singletons. In its sample, this clonotype was seen a few times. The sequencing used whole blood, collected at baseline. This sequence originates from an adult who was a healthcare worker with PCR-confirmed SARS-CoV-2 infection or an uninfected control (not recorded which).

The CDR3 DNA sequence: TGTGCCAGCAGCCAAGGCGAATACAATGAGCAGTTCTTC. This gives the protein CASSQGEYNEQFF. The rearrangement joins TRBV14 to TRBJ2-1, with unresolved D. CDR1 SGHDN and CDR2 FVKESK come from the germline V gene. The CDR3 length is 13 residues. Trimming left V 1 base short and J 4 bases short, with 5 bases between.